This paragraph covers one T cell receptor (beta chain) sequence. This specimen belongs to a study of blood T cell repertoires in COVID-19. At the level of the study: Samples representing acute and convalescent COVID-19 were sourced from the United States, Italy and Spain. PBMCs, B-cell-depleted T cells, or T cells were the source of the cDNA or gDNA that made up the material.

In the authors' workflow: Nucleated cell counts were estimated from reference gene primer amplification. The assay was immunoSEQ multiplex PCR, and TCRdb's table has in-frame clones only and misses some. The D gene and trimming were derived from the DNA, and the V and J assignments and clone size from that table. The sample yields some 220,000 clones, roughly 80% seen once. Sequencing was done on a sample of peripheral blood. The clonotype comes from a woman in her sixties who had recovered from COVID-19.

The CDR3 sequence is CASSQDTGDRVSTEAFF. CDR3 coding DNA: TGTGCCAGCAGCCAAGACACGGGGGACAGGGTATCGACTGAAGCTTTCTTT. The rearrangement links TRBV4-2 to TRBJ1-1; TRBD1 agrees at 9 bases. This CDR3 region has 17 residues. Germline trimming cut 0 bases from V and 5 bases from J; bases unmatched to any gene: 10. Per germline, CDR1 LGHNA and CDR2 YNFKEQ.